These 18 T cell receptor beta chains share one sample of origin, sequenced in a study of T cell responses to AZD1222 COVID-19 vaccine. TCRdb's table, derived via immunoSEQ multiplex PCR, lists solely in-frame clones and lacks some. The table has roughly 140,000 clones, approximately 90% seen once; the top ten hold 5%. The input for sequencing was peripheral blood, taken on day 0 of AZD1222 vaccination. These receptors were obtained from an adult in good health.

The chain links TRBV11-2 to TRBJ1-5; D is possibly TRBD1 (6 bases). The length of the CDR3 is 15 residues. The V end was cut by 1 base, the J end by 6 bases, with 13 bases between. Per the germline V gene, CDR1 is SGHAT and CDR2 is FQNNGV. The DNA for the CDR3 is TGTGCCAGCAGCTTAGGTCCAGGGGTTAGTCAGCCCCAGCATTTT. Translated: CASSLGPGVSQPQHF.

This clone was recorded a few times. This chain uses TRBV10-1 with TRBJ1-5, with D uncertain. The CDR3 runs 15 residues. V lost 5 bases to trimming and J lost 3 bases, with 14 bases between them. Per the germline V gene, CDR1 is WNHNN and CDR2 is SYGVQD (reference sequence). CDR3 protein: CASSPLDTLNQPQHF. In nucleotides, the CDR3 is TGCGCCAGCAGTCCCCTTGACACCCTCAATCAGCCCCAGCATTTT.

J is TRBJ2-7 and V is TRBV4-3; tentative D call: TRBD2 (5 bases). The length of the CDR3 is 16 residues. Germline CDR1 reads LGHNA; CDR2 reads YSLEER. V was clipped by 0 bases and J by 3 bases, with 15 bases between them. The CDR3 DNA reads TGCGCCAGCAGCCAAGAGTTCGGTAGCGAGGGCTACGAGCAGTACTTC. Translated, it gives CASSQEFGSEGYEQYF.

This clone was observed once. V usage is TRBV4-2 and J usage is TRBJ2-1, with D unresolved. Germline CDR1 LGHNA, CDR2 YNFKEQ. Between the trimmed V and J ends, which lost 1 base and 0 bases, there was a span of 7 bases. The CDR3 length is 15 residues. CDR3 protein: CASSQGGSSYNEQFF. The CDR3 nucleotides read TGTGCCAGCAGCCAAGGAGGTAGCTCCTACAATGAGCAGTTCTTC.

The chain couples TRBV9 to TRBJ2-7; D not certain. This CDR3 comprises 14 residues. Germline V lookup: CDR1 SGDLS, CDR2 YYNGEE. The V end lost 4 bases, the J end lost 0 bases, and 11 bases lay between the germline ends. The CDR3 DNA reads TGTGCCAGCAGCCCGACTTTGAGCTCCTACGAGCAGTACTTC. Residues: CASSPTLSSYEQYF.

V usage is TRBV6-5 and J usage is TRBJ1-1, with no clear D. CDR1 is MNHEY, CDR2 SVGAGI, per germline. The CDR3 runs 14 residues. V shed 4 bases and J shed 1 base, with 10 bases lying between them. The CDR3: CASSSPRENTEAFF. The CDR3 DNA reads as TGTGCCAGCAGTTCCCCTCGAGAGAACACTGAAGCTTTCTTT.

The chain joins TRBV5-1 to TRBJ2-5; no reliable D call. Trimming pared 0 bases from V and 4 bases from J, leaving 7 bases between. The CDR3 extends over 13 amino acids. Germline lookup yields CDR1 SGHRS and CDR2 YFSETQ. In nucleotides, the CDR3 is TGCGCCAGCAGCTTGGTAAATGGAGAGACCCAGTACTTC. The encoded protein is CASSLVNGETQYF.

The chain recombines TRBV5-1 with TRBJ2-5; perhaps TRBD2 as D (6 bases). Germline CDR1 SGHRS, CDR2 YFSETQ. The length of the CDR3 is 15 residues. V was clipped by 0 bases and J by 5 bases, with 14 bases between them. CDR3 in amino acids: CASSLGGGGAETQYF. DNA for the CDR3: TGCGCCAGCAGCTTGGGGGGCGGCGGGGCGGAGACCCAGTACTTC.

This clone was counted a single time. The chain uses TRBV7-9 and TRBJ2-7, with D uncertain. Germline V gene lookup returns CDR1 SEHNR and CDR2 FQNEAQ (reference sequence). This CDR3 contains 16 residues. Trimming left V 5 bases short and J 2 bases short, with 19 bases between. For the CDR3, the DNA is TGTGCCAGCAGCCCCCATTTAACCGTGGAGACCTACGAGCAGTACTTC. Protein: CASSPHLTVETYEQYF.

The chain links TRBV19 to TRBJ2-6; D gene uncertain. Trimming took off 1 base at V and 1 base at J, with 8 bases between the two ends. The germline CDR1 and CDR2 sequences are LNHDA and SQIVND (reference sequence). CDR3 size: 16 residues. This CDR3 is CASSIVVGSGANVLTF. The DNA of the CDR3 is TGTGCCAGTAGTATAGTCGTAGGGTCTGGGGCCAACGTCCTGACTTTC.

This chain connects TRBV11-1 to TRBJ2-5, with TRBD2 identical over 12 bases. The CDR3 has 16 residues. The J segment lost 4 bases and the V segment lost 0 bases, leaving 3 bases of the junction unmatched. Germline V lookup: CDR1 SGHAT, CDR2 FQDESV (reference sequence). The CDR3 is CASSLASGLAGETQYF. In nucleotides, the CDR3 is TGTGCCAGCAGCTTAGCCTCGGGACTAGCGGGAGAGACCCAGTACTTC.

The chain uses TRBV5-6 and TRBJ1-5, with TRBD1 identical over 8 bases. From germline, CDR1 is SGHDT and CDR2 YYEEEE. The CDR3 is 16 residues long. V dropped 1 base and J dropped 8; count of bases not matched to a gene: 11. The CDR3 bases are TGTGCCAGCAGCTTGAAGCTTGACAGGGGCGGGGAGCCCCAGCATTTT. It is translated as CASSLKLDRGGEPQHF.

The chain couples TRBV6-2 or TRBV6-3 to TRBJ2-1; TRBD2 aligns across 8 bases. V was pared by 2 bases and J by 0 bases, with 12 bases of the junction left unmatched. CDR1 is MNHEY, CDR2 SVGEGT, per germline. The CDR3 sequence is 19 residues long. The CDR3 nucleotides read TGTGCCAGCAGTTACACAGCGGGAGCCGGTTGGGGCTCCTACAATGAGCAGTTCTTC. It is translated as CASSYTAGAGWGSYNEQFF.

This clone was counted a few times. The chain joins TRBV3-1 (or the pseudogene TRBV3-2) to TRBJ1-4; perhaps TRBD1 as D (5 bases). V shed 4 bases and J shed 7 bases, with 19 bases lying between them. Germline V gene sequence: CDR1 LGHDT, CDR2 YNNKEL (reference sequence). This CDR3 region has 16 residues. The CDR3 sequence: CASSPPRAGGTEKLFF. The CDR3 DNA sequence: TGTGCCAGCAGCCCCCCTAGGGCAGGAGGGACTGAAAAACTGTTTTTT.

The chain recombines TRBV7-2 with TRBJ1-6; 9 bases fit TRBD1. J was trimmed by 9 bases and V by 4 bases; bases with no gene match: 4. The CDR3 extends over 14 amino acids. Germline V CDR1 and CDR2: SGHTA, FQGNSA. CDR3 protein: CASSSGTGSSPLHF. The DNA of the CDR3 is TGTGCCAGCAGCTCCGGGACAGGGTCTTCACCCCTCCACTTT.

V gene TRBV7-3 combines with J gene TRBJ2-2; weak D call: TRBD1 (5 bases). V lost 6 bases and J 0 bases, leaving 14 bases between the germline ends. The CDR3 has 16 amino acids. Germline V gene sequence: CDR1 SGHTA, CDR2 FQGTGA. The CDR3 region has the DNA TGTGCCAGCAGATACTCAGGGTACGCGAACACCGGGGAGCTGTTTTTT. This codes for CASRYSGYANTGELFF.

The chain combines TRBV11-1 with TRBJ1-1, with 7 bases lining up with TRBD1. This CDR3 is 14 amino acids long. V dropped 5 bases and J dropped 1; count of bases not matched to a gene: 4. Germline lookup yields CDR1 SGHAT and CDR2 FQDESV (reference sequence). This CDR3 is CASSKGGWNTEAFF. The CDR3, as DNA: TGTGCCAGCAGCAAAGGGGGCTGGAACACTGAAGCTTTCTTT.

The chain uses TRBV27 and TRBJ1-2; D perhaps matches TRBD1 (5 bases). Germline-derived CDR1 and CDR2 are MNHEY and SMNVEV (reference sequence). Trimming took 3 bases from V and 4 from J, leaving 9 bases between them. This CDR3 has 13 amino acids. The CDR3 nucleotides are TGTGCCAGCAGTTTGGACACACGCTATGGCTACACCTTC. Its protein product is CASSLDTRYGYTF.